These 22 T cell receptor beta chains share one sample of origin, sequenced in a study of OX40 agonist ivuxolimab in advanced cancers. Clones were read by immunoSEQ multiplex PCR, and TCRdb kept only the in-frame ones, dropping some. The data contain about 62,000 clones, 88% of them singletons. The sample here was CD4+ or CD8+ T cells sorted from blood, taken in a trial of the OX40 agonist ivuxolimab. Source of these receptors: an adult with an advanced solid tumor such as melanoma, head and neck, liver or kidney cancer.

CDR3 region: CASSGRVDQPQHF. The CDR3 nucleotides read TGTGCCAGCAGCGGCAGGGTCGATCAGCCCCAGCATTTT. The V gene is TRBV7-2, the J gene TRBJ1-5; a weak D match, TRBD1 (5 bases). This CDR3 has 13 amino acids. V was trimmed by 5 bases and J by 5 bases, leaving 10 bases between them. CDR1 SGHTA and CDR2 FQGNSA come from the germline V gene.

This clone has only a few counts. This rearrangement joins TRBV21-1 to TRBJ2-7; TRBD2 is the table's D call and was not checked against the DNA. TRBV21-1 corresponds to a pseudogene. There are 14 residues in the CDR3. Here the CDR3 reads CASSILAGEVEQYF. CDR3 nucleotides: TGTGCCAGCAGCATACTAGCGGGGGAGGTCGAGCAGTACTTC.

This sequence joins TRBV7-9 and TRBJ1-2, with D perhaps TRBD1 (5 bases). V was cut by 1 base and J by 6 bases, with 12 bases left in between. CDR1 and CDR2 (germline): SEHNR, FQNEAQ (reference sequence). There are 14 residues in the CDR3. This chain's CDR3 is CASSLDVGGNGYTF. In nucleotides, the CDR3 is TGTGCCAGCAGCTTAGATGTTGGGGGAAATGGCTACACCTTC.

J is TRBJ2-1 and V is TRBV2; no firm D call. This CDR3 comprises 11 residues. Germline CDR1 reads SNHLY; CDR2 reads FYNNEI. Trimming shortened V by 5 bases and J by 3 bases, and 2 bases separated the two germline ends. CDR3 sequence (DNA): TGTGCCAGCAGTTACTACAATGAGCAGTTCTTC. This gives the protein CASSYYNEQFF.

The gene calls are TRBV6-4 and TRBJ2-7; D uncertain. This CDR3 contains 13 residues. Trimming pared 5 bases from V and 6 bases from J, leaving 14 bases between. Germline CDR1 is MRHNA and CDR2 is SNTAGT. The DNA for the CDR3 is TGTGCCAGCAGTCCCCATGAAGCTAGCGAGCAGTACTTC. It specifies CASSPHEASEQYF.

The gene calls are TRBV4-3 and TRBJ2-3; D is perhaps TRBD2 (7 bases). The CDR3 is 15 residues long. Trimming left V 4 bases short and J 3 bases short, with 14 bases between. CDR1 LGHNA and CDR2 YSLEER come from the germline V gene. CDR3 in amino acids: CASSLLEGGTDTQYF. CDR3 sequence (DNA): TGCGCCAGCAGCCTCCTGGAGGGGGGGACAGATACGCAGTATTTT.

The rearrangement links TRBV5-1 to TRBJ1-3, with D uncertain. CDR3 length: 14 amino acids. V was pared by 2 bases and J by 3 bases, with 9 bases between. Germline assignment: CDR1 SGHRS and CDR2 YFSETQ. CDR3 sequence: CASSLGLDGNTIYF. DNA of the CDR3: TGCGCCAGCAGCTTAGGGCTGGATGGAAACACCATATATTTT.

CDR3 amino acids: CASSVEGGGGETQYF. DNA of the CDR3: TGTGCCAGCAGCGTAGAGGGGGGAGGTGGCGAGACCCAGTACTTC. The chain uses TRBV9 and TRBJ2-5; D possibly matches TRBD1 or TRBD2 (6 bases each). The CDR3 is made up of 15 amino acids. CDR1 and CDR2 from the germline V gene are SGDLS and YYNGEE. Trimming stripped 0 bases from V and 5 bases from J, with 14 bases between.

The chain couples TRBV11-2 to TRBJ2-7; a possible D gene is TRBD2 (5 bases). Per the germline V gene, CDR1 is SGHAT and CDR2 is FQNNGV. Trimming shortened V by 8 bases and J by 2 bases, and 10 bases separated the two germline ends. The CDR3 contains 12 residues. Written as DNA, the CDR3 is TGTGCCAGCTGCCGGGAACCCTACGAGCAGTACTTC. Encoded protein: CASCREPYEQYF. The variable domain in full, completed from reference TRBV11-2 and TRBJ2-7, reads EAGVAQSPRYKIIEKRQSVAFWCNPISGHATLYWYQQILGQGPKLLIQFQNNGVVDDSQLPKDRFSAERLKGVDSTLKIQPAKLEDSAVYLCASCREPYEQYFGPGTRLTVT.

V gene TRBV7-9 combines with J gene TRBJ1-1; D remains unclear. The V and J ends lost 4 bases and 1 base respectively, with 10 bases between them. CDR1 SEHNR and CDR2 FQNEAQ come from the germline V gene (reference sequence). The CDR3 totals 14 residues. The CDR3 loop is CASSSTAGNTEAFF. The CDR3 DNA sequence: TGTGCCAGCAGCTCAACGGCAGGGAACACTGAAGCTTTCTTT.

The chain recombines TRBV19 with TRBJ1-1, with 8 bases aligning to TRBD1. Per the germline V gene, CDR1 is LNHDA and CDR2 is SQIVND (reference sequence). V was clipped by 1 base and J by 5 bases; unmatched bases: 0. This CDR3 region has 13 residues. The CDR3 nucleotides are TGTGCCAGTAGTATAGGGACAGGGACTGAAGCTTTCTTT. This sequence encodes CASSIGTGTEAFF.

The chain carries TRBV28 and TRBJ1-1, with 7 bases matching TRBD1. The V and J ends lost 6 bases and 1 base, in that order; junction bases with no gene match: 8. This CDR3 is built from 15 residues. Germline loops: CDR1 MDHEN, CDR2 SYDVKM. The CDR3 loop is CASSISGQTNTEAFF. CDR3 in DNA: TGTGCCAGCAGCATATCGGGACAGACGAACACTGAAGCTTTCTTT.

The chain has TRBV28 and TRBJ1-1, with 7 bases matching TRBD1. Trimming cost V 8 bases and J 0 bases; bases outside gene matches: 6. Germline CDR1 reads MDHEN; CDR2 reads SYDVKM. This CDR3 contains 14 residues. This CDR3 reads CASGSTGLNTEAFF. In nucleotides, the CDR3 is TGTGCCAGCGGCTCGACAGGGCTGAACACTGAAGCTTTCTTT.

CDR3 nucleotides: TGTGCCAGCAGCGTCGCATCAGGATTCAATGAAAAACTGTTTTTT. Translation: CASSVASGFNEKLFF. The rearrangement joins TRBV9 to TRBJ1-4; D gene uncertain. The CDR3 length is 15 residues. Germline V gives CDR1 SGDLS, CDR2 YYNGEE. With 2 bases removed from V and 5 bases from J, the gap between germline ends came to 13 bases.

This clone was seen only a few times. The chain employs TRBV19 and TRBJ1-6; D gene unclear. Trimming stripped 8 bases from V and 11 bases from J, with 10 bases between. CDR1 is LNHDA, CDR2 SQIVND, per germline (reference sequence). The CDR3 totals 11 residues. CDR3 amino acids: CASGLSTPLHF. CDR3 nucleotides: TGTGCCAGTGGATTGTCAACACCCCTCCACTTT.

V and J are TRBV28 and TRBJ2-1; 8 bases are shared with TRBD1. Unmatched junction bases numbered 7, after V lost 6 bases and J lost 0 bases. Germline-derived CDR1 and CDR2 are MDHEN and SYDVKM. This CDR3 comprises 16 residues. CDR3 bases: TGTGCCAGCAGCCCGGACAGGGCCCTCTCCTACAATGAGCAGTTCTTC. Translation gives CASSPDRALSYNEQFF.

V gene TRBV6-4 combines with J gene TRBJ2-3, with a weak D call TRBD2 (5 bases). The V and J ends lost 3 bases and 7 bases respectively, with 11 bases between them. The germline V gene encodes CDR1 MRHNA and CDR2 SNTAGT. The CDR3 extends over 13 amino acids. In nucleotides, the CDR3 is TGTGCCAGCAGTGAGGGTATCGGGAATACGCAGTATTTT. This encodes CASSEGIGNTQYF.

The chain's CDR3 is CASSPEADGNTIYF. CDR3 bases: TGTGCCAGCTCACCGGAGGCAGATGGAAACACCATATATTTT. This sequence joins TRBV18 and TRBJ1-3, with no clear D. Germline V lookup: CDR1 KGHSH, CDR2 LQKENI. CDR3 length: 14 amino acids. The V and J ends lost 3 bases and 3 bases respectively, with 9 bases between them.

The CDR3, as DNA: TGTGCCAGCAGTTTGATAGGGGAAGACACCGGGGAGCTGTTTTTT. Encoded protein: CASSLIGEDTGELFF. The rearrangement links TRBV28 to TRBJ2-2; the D gene is possibly TRBD1 (5 bases). The germline V and J ends were trimmed by 3 bases and 3 bases, with 11 bases remaining between them. The CDR3 consists of 15 residues. Germline V gives CDR1 MDHEN, CDR2 SYDVKM.

J is TRBJ1-2 and V is TRBV6-4; no clear D. V was clipped by 0 bases and J by 8 bases, with 10 bases between them. CDR3 length equals 13 residues. Germline V gene lookup returns CDR1 MRHNA and CDR2 SNTAGT. The CDR3 region is CASSDSERRGYTF. The CDR3, as DNA: TGTGCCAGCAGTGACTCGGAACGGCGGGGCTACACCTTC.

The chain links TRBV5-6 to TRBJ1-2, with D maybe TRBD1 (5 bases). CDR3 length: 16 residues. V was cut by 4 bases and J by 6 bases, with 22 bases left in between. Per the germline V gene, CDR1 is SGHDT and CDR2 is YYEEEE. The CDR3 sequence is CASSPPRWEGQHGYTF. In DNA, the CDR3 is TGTGCCAGCAGCCCCCCCCGTTGGGAGGGGCAGCATGGCTACACCTTC.

This clone was counted once. This chain links TRBV5-4 with TRBJ2-2, with 7 bases lining up with TRBD2. This CDR3 contains 17 residues. The trim removed 6 bases at V and 0 bases at J, leaving 11 bases unmatched. CDR1 is SGHNT and CDR2 is YYREEE in the germline V gene (reference sequence). CDR3 sequence reads: CASTPGGGRANTGELFF. DNA for the CDR3: TGTGCCAGCACTCCGGGGGGAGGCAGGGCGAACACCGGGGAGCTGTTTTTT. The entire variable domain, with the rest obtained from reference TRBV5-4 and TRBJ2-2, is as follows: ETGVTQSPTHLIKTRGQQVTLRCSSQSGHNTVSWYQQALGQGPQFIFQYYREEENGRGNFPPRFSGLQFPNYSSELNVNALELDDSALYLCASTPGGGRANTGELFFGEGSRLTVL.